The T cell receptor (beta chain) under discussion was sequenced for a study of T cells in Graves' hyperthyroidism and ophthalmopathy. Study summary: Any treatment followed the collection of peripheral blood at initial diagnosis.

Regarding the study as a whole: It was a median approximately six months before onset that the model predicted ophthalmopathy.

This clonotype was seen at least ten times. What it recognizes is unknown. Regions amplified from RNA transcripts were the TCR beta CDR3 regions. TCR CDR3 regions were first amplified by RT-PCR with HTBI primers. TCRdb recomputed calls from the multiplex PCR reads with MiXCR, one row per CDR3 protein. The table shows about 360,000 distinct CDR3 sequences, with roughly 13% occurring only once. Germline V gene lookup returns CDR1 MNHEY and CDR2 SMNVEV (reference sequence). The CDR3 covers 15 residues. V was trimmed by 5 bases and J by 2 bases, leaving 13 bases between them. The sequence was collected from a woman younger than 30 with Graves' hyperthyroidism. What was sequenced was blood. The chain recombines TRBV27 with TRBJ1-5; D is unclear. The CDR3 reads CASSPWTERNQPQHF. Here the CDR3 DNA reads TGTGCCAGCAGTCCCTGGACGGAACGCAATCAGCCCCAGCATTTT.